Following are 15 T cell receptor beta chains from one sample sequenced in a study of T cells of healthy individuals. TCRdb redid the calling of the 5' RACE reads with MiXCR, one entry per CDR3 protein. The sample has tens of thousands of distinct CDR3 sequences, roughly 15% seen once. These receptor sequences come from a human donor in good health.

There are many counts of this clonotype. CDR3 protein: CASSHPLQGEGQQYF. The CDR3 nucleotides read TGCGCCAGCAGCCACCCTCTCCAGGGGGAGGGCCAGCAGTATTTT. The chain is built from TRBV4-1 and TRBJ2-3; D possibly uses TRBD1 or TRBD2 (7 bases each). Trimming took off 3 bases at V and 11 bases at J, with 21 bases between the two ends. CDR1 is MGHRA and CDR2 is YSYEKL in the germline V gene. This CDR3 contains 15 residues.

This clonotype was detected only once. Being one base from a much bigger clone, this may be a read error. The chain employs TRBV20-1 and TRBJ2-1; a weak D match, TRBD1 (6 bases). The ends were cut back, 0 bases at V and 7 bases at J, with 22 bases in the middle. Looked up from germline, CDR1 is DFQATT and CDR2 is SNEGSKA (reference sequence). The CDR3 extends over 17 amino acids. In DNA, the CDR3 is TGCAGTGCTAGAGACCGCCCGGGACAAATACCCCCTAATGAGCAGTTCTTC. Its translation: CSARDRPGQIPPNEQFF.

This clonotype showed up many times. This rearrangement joins TRBV9 to TRBJ2-1; D gene ambiguous. The CDR3 has 14 amino acids. V lost 0 bases, J lost 12 bases, and 16 bases lay in between. The V gene's germline CDR1 is SGDLS and CDR2 YYNGEE. CDR3 amino acids: CASSVDYLGGGQFF. CDR3 bases: TGTGCCAGCAGCGTAGATTACCTGGGTGGTGGGCAGTTCTTC.

This CDR3 is CASSAGTGGEQYF. The CDR3 DNA reads TGTGCCAGCAGCGCTGGGACAGGGGGCGAGCAGTACTTC. This chain uses TRBV27 with TRBJ2-7; the match to TRBD1 covers 11 bases. V was pared by 6 bases and J by 6 bases, with 4 bases of the junction left unmatched. The CDR3 is 13 residues long. The V gene's germline CDR1 is MNHEY and CDR2 SMNVEV (reference sequence).

Ten or more counts support this clonotype. This chain uses TRBV20-1 with TRBJ1-6; TRBD1 is a possible D gene (5 bases). With 3 bases removed from V and 5 bases from J, the gap between germline ends came to 8 bases. The germline gives CDR1 DFQATT, CDR2 SNEGSKA (reference sequence). The CDR3 length is 13 residues. CDR3 DNA sequence: TGCAGTGCTAGGTCGACAGATAATTCACCCCTCCACTTT. Protein product: CSARSTDNSPLHF.

This clonotype came up many times. This rearrangement joins TRBV10-3 to TRBJ2-1; D unresolved. The CDR3 extends over 12 amino acids. Germline-derived CDR1 and CDR2 are ENHRY and SYGVKD. Trimming removed 9 bases from V and 7 bases from J, with 13 bases in between. The CDR3 bases are TGTGCCATAGCCCCCCGTGGGAATGAGCAGTTCTTC. Its translation is CAIAPRGNEQFF.

This clonotype has more than one count but fewer than ten. The rearrangement uses TRBV5-1 and TRBJ2-5, with TRBD2 as a possible D gene (5 bases). The CDR3 extends over 14 amino acids. Germline V gene lookup returns CDR1 SGHRS and CDR2 YFSETQ. With 2 bases removed from V and 2 bases from J, the gap between germline ends came to 10 bases. The CDR3 loop is CASSLRTVQETQYF. Written as DNA, the CDR3 is TGCGCCAGCAGCTTAAGGACTGTACAAGAGACCCAGTACTTC.

V and J are TRBV6-2 or TRBV6-3 and TRBJ2-1; 14 positions match TRBD2. Germline V gene sequence: CDR1 MNHEY, CDR2 SVGEGT. V shed 0 bases and J 3 bases; nucleotides not matched to a gene: 1. The CDR3 spans 17 residues. CDR3 sequence reads: CASSYSGLAGVYNEQFF. The CDR3 DNA reads as TGTGCCAGCAGTTACTCGGGACTAGCGGGAGTCTACAATGAGCAGTTCTTC.

This clonotype showed up just a few times. The rearrangement links TRBV27 to TRBJ1-6; D is possibly TRBD1 (6 bases). The CDR3 is made up of 14 amino acids. The V gene's germline CDR1 is MNHEY and CDR2 SMNVEV (reference sequence). V gave up 8 bases and J gave up 10 bases, with 18 bases separating them. CDR3 nucleotide sequence: TGTGCCAGCCAGGGGCAGGGGCGTGGATCACCCCTCCACTTT. Translation gives CASQGQGRGSPLHF.

The sample holds many counts of this clonotype. CDR3 DNA sequence: TGTGCCAGCAGCCCGGGCCTTACAGGGGCCAATCAGCCCCAGCATTTT. It encodes CASSPGLTGANQPQHF. The chain is built from TRBV27 and TRBJ1-5, with TRBD1 matching 7 bases. Per germline, CDR1 MNHEY and CDR2 SMNVEV (reference sequence). There are 16 residues in the CDR3. V shed 6 bases and J 3 bases; nucleotides not matched to a gene: 11.

With regard to this clonotype: Given a much more abundant clone one base away, this may be a read error. This rearrangement joins TRBV20-1 to TRBJ2-2, with TRBD2 matching 12 bases. Germline CDR1 DFQATT, CDR2 SNEGSKA (reference sequence). The CDR3 runs to 16 residues. Trimming cost V 3 bases and J 6 bases; bases outside gene matches: 8. Written as DNA, the CDR3 is TGCAGTGCTAGGGATGGACTAGCGGGATACGCCGGGGAGCTGTTTTTT. Protein product: CSARDGLAGYAGELFF.

In its sample, this clonotype was seen many times. The V and J genes are TRBV10-3 and TRBJ2-3; no definite D call. This CDR3 region has 13 residues. V lost 0 bases, J lost 10 bases, and 11 bases lay in between. Germline loops: CDR1 ENHRY, CDR2 SYGVKD. CDR3 sequence reads: CAISESLTLAQYF. As DNA, the CDR3 is TGTGCCATCAGTGAGTCGTTGACTTTGGCGCAGTATTTT.

This clonotype was picked up a small number of times. V gene TRBV4-3 combines with J gene TRBJ1-2, with no clear D. The ends were cut back, 0 bases at V and 5 bases at J, with 13 bases in the middle. Germline V gene sequence: CDR1 LGHNA, CDR2 YSLEER. The CDR3 totals 15 residues. CDR3 amino acids: CASSQDLPGAYGYTF. CDR3 DNA: TGCGCCAGCAGCCAAGATCTACCGGGAGCTTATGGCTACACCTTC.

This clonotype was picked up many times. The chain employs TRBV6-5 and TRBJ1-5; D gene uncertain. V lost 0 bases, J lost 8 bases, and 8 bases lay in between. The CDR3 extends over 13 amino acids. The germline gives CDR1 MNHEY, CDR2 SVGAGI. The CDR3 spells CASSYSIREPQHF. The CDR3 DNA reads as TGTGCCAGCAGTTACTCGATTAGAGAGCCCCAGCATTTT.

At least ten counts were recorded for this clonotype. The V and J genes are TRBV28 and TRBJ2-3, with 13 nucleotides matching TRBD2. The CDR3 consists of 18 residues. Germline V gene sequence: CDR1 MDHEN, CDR2 SYDVKM. V gave up 6 bases and J gave up 0 bases; unmatched junction bases: 9. The CDR3 coding sequence is TGTGCCAGCAGCTCGACTAGCGGGGGGCCTTTTAGCACAGATACGCAGTATTTT. This gives the protein CASSSTSGGPFSTDTQYF.